The 17 T cell receptor beta chains reported below all come from one sample, sequenced in a study of CD8 T cells in Susac syndrome. After extraction with the RNeasy kit, about 0.45 to 1 ug of the RNA was reverse transcribed using random hexamers. Using its own MiXCR run on the immunoSEQ multiplex PCR reads, TCRdb lists one record per CDR3 protein. The sample lists roughly 200,000 distinct CDR3 sequences, 85% to 95% seen once, with 0.082% in the top ten. Sequencing was done on a sample of CD4+ T cells from PBMCs. The receptors shown here come from a human donor with multiple sclerosis.

A few counts support this clonotype. V usage is TRBV18 and J usage is TRBJ1-1, with no clear D. Trimming cost V 4 bases and J 0 bases, with 6 bases left between them. This CDR3 comprises 13 residues. Looked up from germline, CDR1 is KGHSH and CDR2 is LQKENI. The CDR3 loop reads CASSLDMNTEAFF. CDR3 sequence (DNA): TGTGCCAGCTCACTTGACATGAACACTGAAGCTTTCTTT.

The chain joins TRBV7-4 to TRBJ2-7; D is unresolved. From germline, CDR1 is SGHVT and CDR2 SQSDAQ. The CDR3 covers 13 residues. Trimming took 4 bases from V and 7 from J, leaving 14 bases between them. In nucleotides, the CDR3 is TGTGCCAGCAGCTCGGACCCCTCCTGGGAGCAGTACTTC. Its protein is CASSSDPSWEQYF.

This sequence joins TRBV2 and TRBJ1-2, with TRBD1 matching over 11 bases. Germline lookup yields CDR1 SNHLY and CDR2 FYNNEI. With 5 bases clipped from V and 4 bases from J, the junction kept 6 bases outside the gene matches. The CDR3 has 15 amino acids. The CDR3 sequence is CASSSGQGESYGYTF. The CDR3 region has the DNA TGTGCCAGCAGTTCGGGACAGGGGGAAAGCTATGGCTACACCTTC.

This rearrangement joins TRBV29-1 to TRBJ1-2, with a tentative D call TRBD1 (5 bases). With 6 bases removed from V and 4 bases from J, the gap between germline ends came to 12 bases. Germline V CDR1 and CDR2: SQVTM, ANQGSEA. CDR3 size: 12 residues. In DNA, the CDR3 is TGCAGCGTGGAGCGGGGCGCCTATGGCTACACCTTC. Translated: CSVERGAYGYTF.

CDR3 nucleotides: TGTGCCACCAGCCCTCGCGGCACAGATACGCAGTATTTT. This translates into CATSPRGTDTQYF. The chain uses TRBV15 and TRBJ2-3; D gene uncertain. V dropped 5 bases and J dropped 1 base, with 7 bases sitting between them. Per the germline V gene, CDR1 is LNHNV and CDR2 is YYDKDF (reference sequence). The CDR3 covers 13 residues.

The V gene is TRBV25-1, the J gene TRBJ2-7; the match to TRBD1 covers 8 bases. This CDR3 has 12 residues. Germline CDR1 MGHDK, CDR2 SYGVNS. The J segment lost 6 bases and the V segment lost 5 bases, leaving 3 bases of the junction unmatched. This chain's CDR3 is CASSRQGTEQYF. Here the CDR3 DNA reads TGTGCCAGCAGTAGACAGGGGACCGAGCAGTACTTC.

The rearrangement links TRBV2 to TRBJ1-5; 9 bases are shared with TRBD1. CDR1 is SNHLY, CDR2 FYNNEI, per germline. CDR3 length: 17 amino acids. Germline trimming cut 6 bases from V and 2 bases from J; bases unmatched to any gene: 11. CDR3 in amino acids: CASRERQGGFGNQPQHF. CDR3 DNA sequence: TGTGCCAGCAGAGAGAGACAGGGGGGATTCGGCAATCAGCCCCAGCATTTT.

The rearrangement joins TRBV11-2 to TRBJ1-1, with D tentatively TRBD1 (6 bases). The CDR3 runs 15 residues. Germline V CDR1 and CDR2: SGHAT, FQNNGV. V lost 1 base, J lost 3 bases, and 12 bases lay in between. CDR3 loop: CASSLVPGADTEAFF. The CDR3 DNA sequence: TGTGCCAGCAGCTTAGTACCAGGGGCGGACACTGAAGCTTTCTTT. Complete variable domain (other parts from reference TRBV11-2 and TRBJ1-1): EAGVAQSPRYKIIEKRQSVAFWCNPISGHATLYWYQQILGQGPKLLIQFQNNGVVDDSQLPKDRFSAERLKGVDSTLKIQPAKLEDSAVYLCASSLVPGADTEAFFGQGTRLTVV.

J is TRBJ1-1 and V is TRBV12-3 or TRBV12-4, with D hard to call. The CDR3 has 14 amino acids. V lost 5 bases to trimming and J lost 0 bases, with 10 bases between them. Here the CDR3 DNA reads TGTGCCAGCAGTCGACTGGAGCTGAACACTGAAGCTTTCTTT. It yields the protein CASSRLELNTEAFF.

The genes are TRBV2 and TRBJ2-1; TRBD2 agrees at 10 bases. V gave up 6 bases and J gave up 3 bases; unmatched junction bases: 5. Germline CDR1 and CDR2: SNHLY and FYNNEI. The CDR3 is 15 amino acids. As DNA, the CDR3 is TGTGCCAGCAGGCCCTTAGCGGGGGGCTACAATGAGCAGTTCTTC. Amino acids: CASRPLAGGYNEQFF.

V and J are TRBV24-1 and TRBJ2-7; TRBD2 is a possible D gene (5 bases). The CDR3 is 15 amino acids. Trimming removed 4 bases from V and 3 bases from J, with 15 bases in between. CDR1 is KGHDR, CDR2 SFDVKD, per germline. CDR3 DNA: TGTGCCACCAGTGACCCAAAGAGGGTCCGCTACGAGCAGTACGTC. This codes for CATSDPKRVRYEQYV.

The chain joins TRBV14 to TRBJ1-1, with D unclear. V dropped 0 bases and J dropped 1 base, with 12 bases sitting between them. The germline gives CDR1 SGHDN, CDR2 FVKESK. CDR3 size: 16 residues. The CDR3 sequence is CASSQDLGHPNTEAFF. DNA for the CDR3: TGTGCCAGCAGCCAAGATCTCGGGCACCCGAACACTGAAGCTTTCTTT. Supplemented by reference TRBV14 and TRBJ1-1, the full variable domain reads EAGVTQFPSHSVIEKGQTVTLRCDPISGHDNLYWYRRVMGKEIKFLLHFVKESKQDESGMPNNRFLAERTGGTYSTLKVQPAELEDSGVYFCASSQDLGHPNTEAFFGQGTRLTVV.

The chain employs TRBV3-1 and TRBJ1-1; perhaps TRBD1 as D (5 bases). In germline, CDR1 is LGHDT, CDR2 YNNKEL (reference sequence). The ends were cut back, 2 bases at V and 6 bases at J, with 13 bases in the middle. CDR3 length: 14 residues. CDR3 nucleotides: TGTGCCAGCAGCCAACGACGGGGCCGCGCTGAAGCTTTCTTT. The encoded protein is CASSQRRGRAEAFF. The whole variable domain, remainder taken from reference TRBV3-1 and TRBJ1-1, is DTAVSQTPKYLVTQMGNDKSIKCEQNLGHDTMYWYKQDSKKFLKIMFSYNNKELIINETVPNRFSPKSPDKAHLNLHINSLELGDSAVYFCASSQRRGRAEAFFGQGTRLTVV.

This clonotype was found once. The chain has TRBV29-1 and TRBJ2-5, with TRBD1 as a possible D gene (6 bases). V gave up 8 bases and J gave up 2 bases, with 12 bases separating them. Germline loops: CDR1 SQVTM, CDR2 ANQGSEA. This CDR3 comprises 12 residues. CDR3 sequence reads: CSTLGHQETQYF. The CDR3, as DNA: TGCAGCACATTGGGACATCAAGAGACCCAGTACTTC.

This chain uses TRBV7-3 with TRBJ2-5; D is tentatively TRBD1 or TRBD2 (5 bases each). Trimming left V 5 bases short and J 3 bases short, with 10 bases between. CDR3 length: 13 residues. Germline CDR1 and CDR2: SGHTA and FQGTGA. CDR3 bases: TGTGCCAGCAGCCCGGGACGCAAAGAGACCCAGTACTTC. Residues: CASSPGRKETQYF.

This clonotype appeared once. This chain joins TRBV29-1 and TRBJ2-1, with D tentatively TRBD2 (7 bases). CDR3 size: 13 residues. V gave up 7 bases and J gave up 2 bases, with 12 bases separating them. CDR1 and CDR2 (germline): SQVTM, ANQGSEA. CDR3 residues: CSARGGAYNEQFF. The CDR3 DNA is TGCAGCGCAAGAGGGGGGGCCTACAATGAGCAGTTCTTC.

The chain joins TRBV9 to TRBJ2-3, with a tentative D call TRBD1 (6 bases). The CDR3 loop spans 16 amino acids. Germline V gene sequence: CDR1 SGDLS, CDR2 YYNGEE. V lost 1 base and J 1 base, leaving 13 bases between the germline ends. CDR3 region: CASSVSLGAGTDTQYF. CDR3 bases: TGTGCCAGCAGCGTAAGTCTGGGGGCCGGCACAGATACGCAGTATTTT.